The clone carrying this TCR beta chain was found once. This sample is drawn from a study of blood T cell repertoires in COVID-19. Overall study: PBMCs, B-cell-depleted T cells, or T cells provided the cDNA or gDNA that made up the material.

Deletions cut 3 bases from V and 3 bases from J, with 8 bases between. This CDR3 region has 13 residues. Germline V gives CDR1 LNHDA, CDR2 SQIVND (reference sequence). The cohort comprised adults aged about 18 to 100 years residing in approximately 22 US areas. In assigning cohorts, the study relied on participant-reported clinical history. In the study's own analysis: Reference gene primer amplification yielded estimated nucleated cell counts. Clones were sequenced by immunoSEQ multiplex PCR, and TCRdb holds only the in-frame ones, with some missing. V, J and clone size derive from that table, while D and trimming were established from the DNA sequence. The sample has around 130,000 clones; 86% are singletons.

The TCR originated in a woman between 45 and 65 years old who had recovered from COVID-19. Source material: PBMCs or T cells enriched from blood (not recorded which). The chain joins TRBV19 to TRBJ1-2, with a weak D call TRBD1 (6 bases). This CDR3 is CASSMGADYGYTF. The CDR3 region has the DNA TGTGCCAGTAGTATGGGGGCCGACTATGGCTACACCTTC.